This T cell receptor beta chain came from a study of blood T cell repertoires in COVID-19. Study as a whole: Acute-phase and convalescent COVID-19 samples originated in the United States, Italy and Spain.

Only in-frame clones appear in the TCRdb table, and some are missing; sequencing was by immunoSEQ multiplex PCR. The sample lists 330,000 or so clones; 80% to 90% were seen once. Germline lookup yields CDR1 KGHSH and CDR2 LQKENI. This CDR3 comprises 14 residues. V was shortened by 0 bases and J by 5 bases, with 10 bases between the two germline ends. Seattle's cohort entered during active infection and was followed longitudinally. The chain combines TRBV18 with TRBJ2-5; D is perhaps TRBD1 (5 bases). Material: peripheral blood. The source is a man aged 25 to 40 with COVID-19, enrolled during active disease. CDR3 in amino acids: CASSPPTAEETQYF. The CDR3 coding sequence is TGTGCCAGCTCACCACCGACAGCCGAGGAGACCCAGTACTTC.